This paragraph reports one TCR beta chain. V dropped 3 bases and J dropped 3 bases, with 15 bases sitting between them. The CDR3 runs to 16 residues. Germline assignment: CDR1 MDHEN and CDR2 SYDVKM. TCRdb's table, derived via immunoSEQ multiplex PCR, lists solely in-frame clones and lacks some. Here the sample spans about 240,000 clones, approximately 90% being singletons. This sample is part of a study of blood T cell repertoires in COVID-19. At the level of the study: There were acute and convalescent COVID-19 samples, and they came from the United States, Italy and Spain.

Enrollees, roughly 18 to 89 years old, lived in about two dozen US areas. The source of this sequence is a woman in her twenties or thirties who had recovered from COVID-19. The sample comprised PBMCs or T cells enriched from blood (not recorded which). The genes are TRBV28 and TRBJ1-5; D is perhaps TRBD1 (6 bases). In nucleotides, the CDR3 is TGTGCCAGCAGTTTGATTGGACAGACACACAATCAGCCCCAGCATTTT. Its translation is CASSLIGQTHNQPQHF.